The 26 T cell receptor beta chains below come from one sample, sequenced in a study of blood T cell repertoires in COVID-19. Assay: immunoSEQ multiplex PCR; the TCRdb copy retains only in-frame clones and omits some. The sample lists 200,000 to 250,000 clones, 84% occurring once. Sequenced sample: peripheral blood. The receptor source for this set is a woman in her sixties who had recovered from COVID-19.

The chain employs TRBV7-9 and TRBJ1-4, with D possibly TRBD1 on 6 matching bases. CDR1 and CDR2 (germline): SEHNR, FQNEAQ (reference sequence). Trimming removed 5 bases from V and 8 bases from J, with 15 bases in between. The CDR3 runs 14 residues. The CDR3 reads CASSQGRGGEKLFF. CDR3 coding DNA: TGTGCCAGCAGCCAAGGGAGGGGGGGCGAAAAACTGTTTTTT.

This clone was counted between two and nine times. The genes are TRBV6-5 and TRBJ1-2; possible D gene TRBD1, 5 bases. Germline V lookup: CDR1 MNHEY, CDR2 SVGAGI. V was pared by 3 bases and J by 6 bases, with 14 bases between. The length of the CDR3 is 14 residues. The CDR3 sequence: CASSYSPGVNGYTF. The DNA for the CDR3 is TGTGCCAGCAGTTATTCCCCGGGGGTCAATGGCTACACCTTC.

The chain uses TRBV5-1 and TRBJ2-7, with 7 bases that match TRBD1. Germline V gene sequence: CDR1 SGHRS, CDR2 YFSETQ. Trimming took 4 bases from V and 3 from J; bases not matched to a gene: 13. The CDR3 covers 16 residues. This chain's CDR3 is CASSPVPWDRGYEQYF. CDR3 bases: TGCGCCAGCAGCCCTGTACCATGGGACAGAGGCTACGAGCAGTACTTC.

V is TRBV4-1 and J is TRBJ2-3; 7 bases map to TRBD2. Germline assignment: CDR1 MGHRA and CDR2 YSYEKL. The ends lost 2 bases at V and 6 bases at J; junction bases unmatched: 14. The CDR3 sequence is 17 residues long. The CDR3 DNA reads as TGCGCCAGCAGCCAAACCAGGAATGGGGGGGGTGGGGATACGCAGTATTTT. Amino acid sequence: CASSQTRNGGGGDTQYF.

This sequence joins TRBV5-1 and TRBJ2-1, with D possibly matching TRBD1 (6 bases). Between the trimmed V and J ends, which lost 0 bases and 4 bases, there was a span of 14 bases. Germline CDR1 SGHRS, CDR2 YFSETQ. The CDR3 sequence is 16 residues long. The CDR3 DNA reads TGCGCCAGCAGCTTGGGAACAGGGAGTAAATACAATGAGCAGTTCTTC. Protein sequence: CASSLGTGSKYNEQFF.

This clone was detected once. The gene calls are TRBV27 and TRBJ1-6, with TRBD1 as a possible D gene (5 bases). The V and J ends lost 2 bases and 6 bases respectively, with 14 bases between them. Germline assignment: CDR1 MNHEY and CDR2 SMNVEV (reference sequence). The CDR3 runs 16 residues. The CDR3: CASSLMFQGSNSPLHF. The DNA for the CDR3 is TGTGCCAGCAGTTTAATGTTCCAGGGCTCTAATTCACCCCTCCACTTT.

The genes are TRBV9 and TRBJ2-3; 7 bases map to TRBD2. Trimming cost V 0 bases and J 2 bases; bases outside gene matches: 6. The CDR3 extends over 16 amino acids. The germline gives CDR1 SGDLS, CDR2 YYNGEE. For the CDR3, the DNA is TGTGCCAGCAGCGTAGGCCGAGCGGGGCCCACAGATACGCAGTATTTT. The encoded protein is CASSVGRAGPTDTQYF.

The V and J genes are TRBV30 and TRBJ1-2, with a tentative D call TRBD1 (5 bases). Trimming took off 0 bases at V and 2 bases at J, with 13 bases between the two ends. This CDR3 is built from 15 residues. Germline-derived CDR1 and CDR2 are GTSNPN and SVGIG (reference sequence). The CDR3 nucleotides are TGTGCCTGGAGTGTTGGGGGACTAGGGAACTATGGCTACACCTTC. Amino acids: CAWSVGGLGNYGYTF. Full variable domain (outside the CDR3, taken from reference TRBV30 and TRBJ1-2): SQTIHQWPATLVQPVGSPLSLECTVEGTSNPNLYWYRQAAGRGLQLLFYSVGIGQISSEVPQNLSASRPQDRQFILSSKKLLLSDSGFYLCAWSVGGLGNYGYTFGSGTRLTVV.

Worth noting for this clone: The junction departs from the called germline gene at one end, perhaps through a read error. The chain has TRBV2 and TRBJ1-1, with D perhaps matching TRBD1 (5 bases). The CDR3 contains 15 residues. Germline loops: CDR1 SNHLY, CDR2 FYNNEI. CDR3 nucleotides: TGTGCCAGGGCGAAATGGTTTACAGGTAACACTGAAGCTTTCTTC. This gives the protein CARAKWFTGNTEAFF.

The chain combines TRBV7-8 with TRBJ2-3; 10 nucleotides agree with TRBD2. Germline CDR1 and CDR2: SGHVS and FQNEAQ. This CDR3 has 15 residues. With 8 bases clipped from V and 6 bases from J, the junction kept 11 bases outside the gene matches. The CDR3 bases are TGTGCCAGCCGGCTAGCGGGGGTCAAAGGGGATACGCAGTATTTT. The encoded protein is CASRLAGVKGDTQYF.

This sequence joins TRBV7-2 and TRBJ1-1; D ambiguous. V was trimmed by 4 bases and J by 8 bases, leaving 17 bases between them. The CDR3 consists of 14 residues. From germline, CDR1 is SGHTA and CDR2 FQGNSA. The CDR3 here is CASSYPQAGKEAFF. In DNA, the CDR3 is TGTGCCAGCAGCTACCCCCAGGCTGGAAAGGAAGCTTTCTTT.

This sequence joins TRBV6-6 and TRBJ1-3; weak D call: TRBD1 (5 bases). Trimming cost V 7 bases and J 2 bases, with 15 bases left between them. Per the germline V gene, CDR1 is MNHNY and CDR2 is SVGAGI (reference sequence). The CDR3 length is 15 residues. Here the CDR3 reads CASTFGTLAGNTIYF. CDR3 DNA sequence: TGTGCCAGCACTTTCGGGACTCTCGCTGGAAACACCATATATTTT.

This clone was recorded a few times. The rearrangement joins TRBV2 to TRBJ1-3; tentative D call: TRBD1 (5 bases). The germline CDR1 and CDR2 sequences are SNHLY and FYNNEI. The CDR3 is 16 residues long. The V end lost 3 bases, the J end lost 0 bases, and 12 bases lay between the germline ends. The CDR3 DNA reads as TGTGCCAGCAGTGAGGCCTCAGGGTCCTCTGGAAACACCATATATTTT. It translates to CASSEASGSSGNTIYF. The entire variable domain, with the rest obtained from reference TRBV2 and TRBJ1-3, is as follows: EPEVTQTPSHQVTQMGQEVILRCVPISNHLYFYWYRQILGQKVEFLVSFYNNEISEKSEIFDDQFSVERPDGSNFTLKIRSTKLEDSAMYFCASSEASGSSGNTIYFGEGSWLTVV.

The chain employs TRBV6-5 and TRBJ1-1, with D perhaps matching TRBD1 (5 bases). The germline V gene encodes CDR1 MNHEY and CDR2 SVGAGI. The CDR3 is made up of 14 amino acids. Trimming removed 5 bases from V and 7 bases from J, with 17 bases in between. The DNA of the CDR3 is TGTGCCAGCAGTCCGGGGGTACAGCACCTTGAAGCTTTCTTT. It codes for CASSPGVQHLEAFF.

The gene calls are TRBV14 and TRBJ2-7; TRBD2 aligns across 14 bases. J lost 10 bases, V lost 5 bases, and 7 bases had no gene match. Germline V gene data show CDR1 as SGHDN and CDR2 as FVKESK. CDR3 length equals 14 residues. The CDR3 nucleotides are TGTGCCAGCAGCAATTCCGGGACTAGCGGGGGCCAGTACTTC. Residues: CASSNSGTSGGQYF.

This chain connects TRBV5-5 to TRBJ2-2, with TRBD2 identical over 12 bases. The CDR3 totals 16 residues. V was pared by 4 bases and J by 4 bases, with 5 bases of the junction left unmatched. Germline CDR1 is SGHKS and CDR2 is YYEKEE (reference sequence). The CDR3 sequence: CASSPVLAGGTGELFF. The CDR3 DNA reads TGTGCCAGCAGCCCAGTACTAGCGGGGGGCACCGGGGAGCTGTTTTTT.

The V call is TRBV5-1, the J call TRBJ1-1; a possible D gene is TRBD1 (5 bases). CDR1 is SGHRS, CDR2 YFSETQ, per germline. V lost 4 bases to trimming and J lost 1 base, with 14 bases between them. This CDR3 spans 15 amino acids. The CDR3 spells CASSPSDSANTEAFF. CDR3 DNA sequence: TGCGCCAGCAGCCCCTCCGACAGTGCGAACACTGAAGCTTTCTTT.

The chain joins TRBV24-1 to TRBJ2-2; the match to TRBD1 covers 10 bases. The junction had 7 bases not matched to a gene; V was cut back by 9 bases and J by 7 bases. The length of the CDR3 is 14 residues. Germline CDR1 KGHDR, CDR2 SFDVKD. In DNA, the CDR3 is TGTGCCACCGCATCGACAGGGGGCGGCGGGGAGCTGTTTTTT. Translating it yields CATASTGGGGELFF.

The chain is built from TRBV9 and TRBJ2-5; 10 bases match TRBD2. The junction had 12 bases not matched to a gene; V was cut back by 3 bases and J by 1 base. Per germline, CDR1 SGDLS and CDR2 YYNGEE. The CDR3 is 18 residues long. CDR3 bases: TGTGCCAGCAGCGGTGGGTCTAGCGGGGGTACAATCCAAGAGACCCAGTACTTC. Its translation is CASSGGSSGGTIQETQYF.

A remark on this clone: Other DNA sequences in this specimen translate into the identical CDR3. The V and J genes are TRBV5-1 and TRBJ2-5; D is uncertain. Trimming cost V 0 bases and J 1 base, with 7 bases left between them. This CDR3 is 14 amino acids long. Germline CDR1 reads SGHRS; CDR2 reads YFSETQ. The CDR3 here is CASSLETGQETQYF. DNA for the CDR3: TGCGCCAGCAGCTTGGAAACCGGCCAAGAGACCCAGTACTTC. Variable domain in full (rest from reference TRBV5-1 and TRBJ2-5): KAGVTQTPRYLIKTRGQQVTLSCSPISGHRSVSWYQQTPGQGLQFLFEYFSETQRNKGNFPGRFSGRQFSNSRSEMNVSTLELGDSALYLCASSLETGQETQYFGPGTRLLVL.

This clone was counted between two and nine times. This chain uses TRBV18 with TRBJ1-1, with 9 positions matching TRBD1. The CDR3 totals 13 residues. In germline, CDR1 is KGHSH, CDR2 LQKENI. V trimming: 6 bases; J trimming: 5 bases; junction bases outside the gene matches: 4. This chain's CDR3 is CASSPDRGTEAFF. CDR3 DNA sequence: TGTGCCAGCTCGCCCGACAGGGGGACTGAAGCTTTCTTT.

The rearrangement uses TRBV27 and TRBJ2-1, with D perhaps TRBD2 (6 bases). The CDR3 loop spans 11 amino acids. Per the germline V gene, CDR1 is MNHEY and CDR2 is SMNVEV (reference sequence). The V end lost 7 bases, the J end lost 16 bases, and 17 bases lay between the germline ends. DNA for the CDR3: TGTGCCAGCATTAAGGCGGGAATTTTCTTCTTC. It translates to CASIKAGIFFF.

The chain's CDR3 is CASSQAYTGSGANVLTF. The CDR3 bases are TGTGCCAGCAGCCAAGCTTACACAGGGTCTGGGGCCAACGTCCTGACTTTC. This rearrangement joins TRBV4-2 to TRBJ2-6; D might be TRBD1 (6 bases). Germline V CDR1 and CDR2: LGHNA, YNFKEQ. The V gene lost 1 base and the J gene lost 1 base, with 11 bases spanning the gap. The CDR3 is 17 amino acids.

The chain employs TRBV2 and TRBJ1-5, with D tentatively TRBD1 (5 bases). In germline, CDR1 is SNHLY, CDR2 FYNNEI. Trimming cost V 6 bases and J 7 bases, with 13 bases left between them. This CDR3 spans 13 amino acids. The CDR3 sequence is CASRDSGFQPQHF. The CDR3 DNA is TGTGCCAGCAGGGATTCAGGGTTCCAGCCCCAGCATTTT.

V gene TRBV6-5 combines with J gene TRBJ2-5, with D perhaps TRBD2 (5 bases). Germline CDR1 MNHEY, CDR2 SVGAGI. The CDR3 is made up of 13 amino acids. The V end was cut by 6 bases, the J end by 6 bases, with 14 bases between. DNA for the CDR3: TGTGCCAGCAGAGTGGAGGTATCACAGACCCAGTACTTC. This codes for CASRVEVSQTQYF.

DNA for the CDR3: TGTGCCAGCTCACGGGGCAGCCGGGACACTGAAGCTTTCTTT. As protein: CASSRGSRDTEAFF. The chain employs TRBV18 and TRBJ1-1; possible D gene TRBD1, 5 bases. The CDR3 spans 14 residues. V shed 4 bases and J shed 3 bases, with 12 bases lying between them. CDR1 and CDR2 (germline): KGHSH, LQKENI.